The clone carrying this T cell receptor beta chain was counted once. Blood draws occurred at baseline, cycle 4 day 1, and cycle 7 day 1. CDR3 length equals 14 residues. In germline, CDR1 is MDHEN, CDR2 SYDVKM. This sample is part of a study of OX40 agonist ivuxolimab in advanced cancers. Study as a whole: Prior checkpoint blockade (anti-PD-1, anti-PD-L1 or anti-CTLA-4) was permitted; about 40% had it. Three patients, one with hepatocellular carcinoma and two with cutaneous melanoma, responded partially.

Clones were sequenced by immunoSEQ multiplex PCR, and TCRdb holds only the in-frame ones, with some missing. Of about 64,000 clones listed, 80% to 90% are singletons. The sequencing used CD4+ or CD8+ T cells sorted from blood, collected in a trial of the OX40 agonist ivuxolimab. This sequence joins TRBV28 and TRBJ2-5; D may be TRBD1 (5 bases). The better agreement between TRBJ2-7 and the DNA end casts doubt on the J call. This sequence originates from an adult with an advanced solid tumor such as melanoma, head and neck, liver or kidney cancer. The CDR3 DNA sequence: TGTGCCAGCAGCACTCCGATGTTCAGGGACGAGCAGTACTTC. Translating gives CASSTPMFRDEQYF.